This T cell receptor beta chain was sequenced for a study of blood T cell repertoires in COVID-19. About the research overall: Acute and convalescent COVID-19 samples came from the United States, Italy and Spain. The analysed material was cDNA or gDNA that came from T cells, B-cell-depleted T cells, or PBMCs.

The authors' processing: The authors estimated nucleated cell counts from reference gene primer amplification. Clones were read by immunoSEQ multiplex PCR, and TCRdb kept only the in-frame ones, dropping some. The V and J calls and clone size are taken from that table; D and trimming were inferred from the DNA. The sample holds 230,000 or so clones, 84% seen once. Germline V gene sequence: CDR1 SGHRS, CDR2 YFSETQ. This CDR3 is 16 amino acids long. V lost 4 bases to trimming and J lost 1 base, with 18 bases between them. The sequenced sample was peripheral blood. The TCR sequence derives from a young man with active or convalescent COVID-19. V gene TRBV5-1 combines with J gene TRBJ2-7; D may be TRBD1 (5 bases). In nucleotides, the CDR3 is TGCGCCAGCAGCCCCTTGACAGCAAAATTTTCCTACGAGCAGTACTTC. It translates to CASSPLTAKFSYEQYF.